This TCR beta chain was sequenced for a study of glioma-infiltrating T cells. Study observations and caveats: Only very few CDR3 sequences appeared in both tissue and blood. Gliomas, especially low-grade, showed above-expected tissue-blood divergence; non-neoplastic patients showed below.

Using RNA template, CDR3s of TCR alpha and beta were amplified with iRepertoire arm-PCR. One-step reverse transcription and amplification started from approximately 100-400 ng of tissue mRNA or PBMC total RNA. TCRdb processed the multiplex PCR reads anew with MiXCR; each CDR3 protein has one entry. The sample contains over 2,500 distinct CDR3 sequences, 35% to 45% of which appear only once. By share of the sample, this clonotype is medium-sized. The antigen is not known. The CDR3 loop spans 13 amino acids. V lost 3 bases, J lost 4 bases, and 13 bases lay in between. Germline values: CDR1 DFQATT, CDR2 SNEGSKA (reference sequence).

The chain has TRBV20-1 and TRBJ2-7; D may be TRBD1 (5 bases). This receptor was taken from a human donor with low-grade glioma or glioblastoma, undergoing nonglioma brain surgery, or in good health (not recorded which). Specimen: glioma tissue, nonneoplastic brain tissue, or PBMCs (not recorded which). CDR3 sequence (DNA): TGCAGTGCTAGGGCCGCAGGGCCATACGAGCAGTACTTC. It yields the protein CSARAAGPYEQYF.